This T cell receptor (beta chain) appears in the sequencing data of a study of T cells after yellow fever vaccination. A universal primer site and UMIs were added as TCR cDNA was made by 5'RACE template switching. MiXCR was run by TCRdb on the 5' RACE reads, yielding one entry per CDR3 protein. The data contain about 99,000 distinct CDR3 sequences, under 7% of them singletons. Whole-study results and caveats: Among all clonotypes, a small share was observed in both CD4 and CD8 compartments.

To note about this clonotype: Its antigen remains unidentified.

Germline loops: CDR1 MNHNS, CDR2 SASEGT. V lost 7 bases and J 0 bases, leaving 11 bases between the germline ends. The CDR3 has 14 residues. The receptor comes from a man in his late teens or twenties who received the YFV17D yellow fever vaccine. The V call is TRBV6-1, the J call TRBJ2-3; tentatively, D is TRBD1 (5 bases). This specimen consisted of CD8+ T cells sorted from PBMCs, obtained 10 days after the yellow fever booster vaccination. The CDR3 reads CASTTDSSTDTQYF. In DNA, the CDR3 is TGTGCCAGCACGACAGACTCTAGCACAGATACGCAGTATTTT.